The 29 T cell receptor beta chains presented below share a single source sample, sequenced in a study of shared clonotypes between healthy human individuals. CD45RO negativity and positive selection for CCR7 defined naive CD8 cells, a population that excluded terminally differentiated effector memory CD45RA+ cells. Assay: immunoSEQ multiplex PCR; the TCRdb copy retains only in-frame clones and omits some. Here the sample spans about 2 million clones, just under 95% being singletons. Sequenced material: naive CD8+ T cells sorted from blood. The receptors come from a man aged 18 to 30 in good health.

The chain is built from TRBV7-8 and TRBJ2-3; TRBD2 matches at 15 bases. V was pared by 5 bases and J by 5 bases, with 8 bases of the junction left unmatched. This CDR3 comprises 17 residues. Germline V gene lookup returns CDR1 SGHVS and CDR2 FQNEAQ. CDR3 in amino acids: CASSTIGLAGGLDTQYF. CDR3 nucleotides: TGTGCCAGCAGCACCATTGGACTAGCGGGGGGGCTAGATACGCAGTATTTT.

Points on this clone: In the same sample, other DNA sequences code for this CDR3. This chain connects TRBV27 to TRBJ2-1; 11 positions match TRBD2. Germline V gives CDR1 MNHEY, CDR2 SMNVEV (reference sequence). The CDR3 totals 14 residues. The V segment lost 5 bases and the J segment 7 bases; nucleotides outside the gene matches: 4. DNA of the CDR3: TGTGCCAGCAGTCTTAGACTAGCGGGGAATGAGCAGTTCTTC. It yields the protein CASSLRLAGNEQFF.

The rearrangement joins TRBV7-9 to TRBJ1-1; D gene unclear. This CDR3 is 13 amino acids long. Germline V lookup: CDR1 SEHNR, CDR2 FQNEAQ (reference sequence). The V gene lost 5 bases and the J gene lost 11 bases, with 18 bases spanning the gap. The CDR3 DNA follows: TGTGCCAGCAGCCTAAAAACCGGTGATGACGCTTTCTTT. This gives the protein CASSLKTGDDAFF.

V usage is TRBV4-2 and J usage is TRBJ2-1; D gene ambiguous. Germline V CDR1 and CDR2: LGHNA, YNFKEQ. The CDR3 has 13 residues. Trimming stripped 1 base from V and 8 bases from J, with 9 bases between. CDR3 coding DNA: TGTGCCAGCAGCCAAGGATATTTTGATGAGCAGTTCTTC. Its translation: CASSQGYFDEQFF.

The chain has TRBV2 and TRBJ2-3; D possibly uses TRBD1 or TRBD2 (5 bases each). CDR1 is SNHLY and CDR2 is FYNNEI in the germline V gene. The length of the CDR3 is 16 residues. Trimming stripped 6 bases from V and 3 bases from J, with 19 bases between. CDR3 nucleotides: TGTGCCAGCAGGGAAAGCGCCTTAGAGGGGACAGATACGCAGTATTTT. Amino acid sequence: CASRESALEGTDTQYF. The whole variable domain, remainder taken from reference TRBV2 and TRBJ2-3, is EPEVTQTPSHQVTQMGQEVILRCVPISNHLYFYWYRQILGQKVEFLVSFYNNEISEKSEIFDDQFSVERPDGSNFTLKIRSTKLEDSAMYFCASRESALEGTDTQYFGPGTRLTVL.

The V gene is TRBV5-4, the J gene TRBJ2-7; perhaps TRBD1 as D (6 bases). With 0 bases removed from V and 0 bases from J, the gap between germline ends came to 13 bases. From germline, CDR1 is SGHNT and CDR2 YYREEE (reference sequence). CDR3 length: 16 residues. CDR3: CASSLGRQASSYEQYF. The CDR3 DNA sequence: TGTGCCAGCAGCTTGGGCCGACAGGCCAGCTCCTACGAGCAGTACTTC.

The chain links TRBV19 to TRBJ2-2; D may be TRBD1 (5 bases). The V end was cut by 5 bases, the J end by 3 bases, with 19 bases between. The germline CDR1 and CDR2 sequences are LNHDA and SQIVND (reference sequence). This CDR3 has 17 amino acids. For the CDR3, the DNA is TGTGCCAGTAGTGGGAATTGGCAGCAGGGCTACACCGGGGAGCTGTTTTTT. This gives the protein CASSGNWQQGYTGELFF.

On this clone itself: An end of the junction does not agree with germline; a read error may underlie this. V is TRBV30 and J is TRBJ2-3, with a weak D call TRBD1 (6 bases). The CDR3 consists of 15 residues. Germline CDR1 and CDR2: GTSNPN and SVGIG (reference sequence). The CDR3 region has the DNA TGTGCCTGTGGTAGAGGGAACAGGGAGCCAGATACGCGGTATTTT. This codes for CACGRGNREPDTRYF. The full variable domain, in which reference TRBV30 and TRBJ2-3 provide the parts outside the CDR3, is SQTIHQWPATLVQPVGSPLSLECTVEGTSNPNLYWYRQAAGRGLQLLFYSVGIGQISSEVPQNLSASRPQDRQFILSSKKLLLSDSGFYLCACGRGNREPDTRYFGPGTRLTVL.

This chain links TRBV13 with TRBJ2-2, with unresolved D. V was shortened by 1 base and J by 6 bases, with 9 bases between the two germline ends. Germline V CDR1 and CDR2: PRHDT, FYEKMQ (reference sequence). The CDR3 runs to 14 residues. CDR3 protein: CASSLEALAGELFF. Here the CDR3 DNA reads TGTGCCAGCAGCTTAGAAGCATTGGCCGGGGAGCTGTTTTTT.

The V call is TRBV7-2, the J call TRBJ2-7; 8 nucleotides align to TRBD1. Germline assignment: CDR1 SGHTA and CDR2 FQGNSA. The V gene end was trimmed by 1 base and the J gene end by 5 bases; junction bases not matched to a gene: 13. This CDR3 region has 17 residues. In DNA, the CDR3 is TGTGCCAGCAGCTTAGGGGGGACAGGTCTCTTCTCGGACGAGCAGTACTTC. Protein product: CASSLGGTGLFSDEQYF. The full variable domain, with the rest looked up from reference TRBV7-2 and TRBJ2-7, is GAGVSQSPSNKVTEKGKDVELRCDPISGHTALYWYRQSLGQGLEFLIYFQGNSAPDKSGLPSDRFSAERTGGSVSTLTIQRTQQEDSAVYLCASSLGGTGLFSDEQYFGPGTRLTVT.

The gene calls are TRBV6-1 and TRBJ1-1; D is possibly TRBD1 (5 bases). The CDR3 sequence is 13 residues long. V was trimmed by 1 base and J by 5 bases, leaving 8 bases between them. Germline CDR1 reads MNHNS; CDR2 reads SASEGT. CDR3 loop: CASSEGQYTEAFF. For the CDR3, the DNA is TGTGCCAGCAGTGAAGGACAGTATACTGAAGCTTTCTTT.

The chain couples TRBV4-1 to TRBJ2-5; D uncertain. The CDR3 extends over 14 amino acids. Trimming left V 4 bases short and J 5 bases short, with 14 bases between. CDR1 and CDR2 (germline): MGHRA, YSYEKL. DNA of the CDR3: TGCGCCAGCAGCCCCCGAAGGGATTTGGAGACCCAGTACTTC. This translates into CASSPRRDLETQYF.

The chain combines TRBV5-4 with TRBJ2-5; D call uncertain. This CDR3 region has 12 residues. V was pared by 4 bases and J by 4 bases, with 8 bases between. The germline gives CDR1 SGHNT, CDR2 YYREEE (reference sequence). This CDR3 reads CASSHWGETQYF. The CDR3, as DNA: TGTGCCAGCAGCCATTGGGGAGAGACCCAGTACTTC.

This chain uses TRBV7-8 with TRBJ1-2; possible D gene TRBD1, 6 bases. This CDR3 is 12 amino acids long. CDR1 and CDR2 (germline): SGHVS, FQNEAQ. Trimming took off 5 bases at V and 10 bases at J, with 14 bases between the two ends. In DNA, the CDR3 is TGTGCCAGCAGCCCTACAGGGTTGGACTACACCTTC. Its protein is CASSPTGLDYTF. The whole variable domain, remainder taken from reference TRBV7-8 and TRBJ1-2, is GAGVSQSPRYKVAKRGQDVALRCDPISGHVSLFWYQQALGQGPEFLTYFQNEAQLDKSGLPSDRFFAERPEGSVSTLKIQRTQQEDSAVYLCASSPTGLDYTFGSGTRLTVV.

This clone was seen a single time. V is TRBV7-2 and J is TRBJ2-7; TRBD1 is a possible D gene (7 bases). Germline V lookup: CDR1 SGHTA, CDR2 FQGNSA. This CDR3 contains 15 residues. Trimming shortened V by 3 bases and J by 3 bases, and 15 bases separated the two germline ends. This CDR3 is CASSFYQGGNYEQYF. The CDR3 DNA sequence: TGTGCCAGCAGCTTTTATCAGGGGGGAAACTACGAGCAGTACTTC.

The chain carries TRBV4-1 and TRBJ1-4; 10 positions agree with TRBD1. Trimming cost V 3 bases and J 3 bases; bases outside gene matches: 4. CDR1 is MGHRA and CDR2 is YSYEKL in the germline V gene. The CDR3 consists of 16 residues. The CDR3 region is CASSQGDRGANEKLFF. CDR3 DNA sequence: TGCGCCAGCAGCCAGGGGGACAGGGGTGCTAATGAAAAACTGTTTTTT.

The V gene is TRBV6-5, the J gene TRBJ1-2; TRBD1 might be the D (6 bases). The V end lost 5 bases, the J end lost 3 bases, and 13 bases lay between the germline ends. The CDR3 sequence is 14 residues long. The V gene's germline CDR1 is MNHEY and CDR2 SVGAGI. DNA for the CDR3: TGTGCCAGCAGTACTAACACAGGGTACTATGGCTACACCTTC. As protein: CASSTNTGYYGYTF.

The chain recombines TRBV4-1 with TRBJ1-2; D is unclear. The V and J ends lost 0 bases and 5 bases respectively, with 13 bases between them. Germline-derived CDR1 and CDR2 are MGHRA and YSYEKL. The CDR3 contains 15 residues. The CDR3 is CASSQESQVVYGYTF. In DNA form, the CDR3 reads TGCGCCAGCAGCCAAGAATCCCAAGTAGTATATGGCTACACCTTC.

Regarding this clone: The same CDR3 arises from other DNA sequences in this sample as well. This rearrangement joins TRBV6-1 to TRBJ2-7; D is unclear. Per germline, CDR1 MNHNS and CDR2 SASEGT. V shed 2 bases and J shed 4 bases, with 6 bases lying between them. The length of the CDR3 is 12 residues. CDR3 region: CASSEKGYEQYF. DNA for the CDR3: TGTGCCAGCAGTGAAAAGGGTTACGAGCAGTACTTC.

The chain's CDR3 is CASSGRGNIISPLHF. CDR3 in DNA: TGTGCCAGCAGTGGACGAGGTAATATAATTTCACCCCTCCACTTT. V and J are TRBV28 and TRBJ1-6, with D unclear. CDR3 length equals 15 residues. The V gene lost 5 bases and the J gene lost 9 bases, with 17 bases spanning the gap. Per the germline V gene, CDR1 is MDHEN and CDR2 is SYDVKM. Filled out from reference TRBV28 and TRBJ1-6, the complete variable domain reads DVKVTQSSRYLVKRTGEKVFLECVQDMDHENMFWYRQDPGLGLRLIYFSYDVKMKEKGDIPEGYSVSREKKERFSLILESASTNQTSMYLCASSGRGNIISPLHFGNGTRLTVT.

The rearrangement links TRBV7-8 to TRBJ2-7, with TRBD2 matching 7 bases. This CDR3 region has 15 residues. The germline V gene encodes CDR1 SGHVS and CDR2 FQNEAQ. V was pared by 5 bases and J by 3 bases, with 10 bases of the junction left unmatched. In nucleotides, the CDR3 is TGTGCCAGCAGCATTCTCCGGGACTACGACTACGAGCAGTACTTC. Translating gives CASSILRDYDYEQYF.

As for this clone: At one end, the junction sequence differs from germline, possibly due to a read error. V is TRBV2 and J is TRBJ2-2; D might be TRBD2 (6 bases). The CDR3 consists of 16 residues. Germline lookup yields CDR1 SNHLY and CDR2 FYNNEI. For the CDR3, the DNA is TGTGCCAGCAGGGAAGACCGGGACTCGTACACCGGGGAGCTGTTTTTT. It encodes CASREDRDSYTGELFF.

This clone has a single count. The CDR3 region is CASSPMTGTPHNEQFF. For the CDR3, the DNA is TGTGCCAGCAGCCCGATGACAGGAACCCCCCACAATGAGCAGTTCTTC. The rearrangement joins TRBV7-8 to TRBJ2-1; possible D gene TRBD1, 6 bases. Germline lookup yields CDR1 SGHVS and CDR2 FQNEAQ. Trimming shortened V by 5 bases and J by 5 bases, and 19 bases separated the two germline ends. The CDR3 length is 16 residues. Combining the CDR3 with reference TRBV7-8 and TRBJ2-1 gives the whole variable domain GAGVSQSPRYKVAKRGQDVALRCDPISGHVSLFWYQQALGQGPEFLTYFQNEAQLDKSGLPSDRFFAERPEGSVSTLKIQRTQQEDSAVYLCASSPMTGTPHNEQFFGPGTRLTVL.

The genes are TRBV15 and TRBJ2-7; D is possibly TRBD1 (6 bases). The CDR3 sequence is 13 residues long. V was clipped by 3 bases and J by 12 bases, with 18 bases between them. Germline-derived CDR1 and CDR2 are LNHNV and YYDKDF (reference sequence). CDR3 sequence: CATSSGQGPDRYF. The CDR3 DNA reads TGTGCCACCAGCAGTGGCCAGGGGCCCGATCGGTACTTC.

The rearrangement joins TRBV16 to TRBJ2-1, with 9 bases aligning to TRBD2. The CDR3 has 17 amino acids. Germline V gene lookup returns CDR1 KGHSY and CDR2 FQNENV. Trimming cost V 0 bases and J 5 bases; bases outside gene matches: 8. The CDR3 bases are TGTGCCAGCAGCCAATCCAGGGCTAGCGGGGATAACAATGAGCAGTTCTTC. Its translation is CASSQSRASGDNNEQFF.

This clone was detected only once. The V and J genes are TRBV11-3 and TRBJ1-1; D is possibly TRBD1 (6 bases). The ends were cut back, 1 base at V and 6 bases at J, with 9 bases in the middle. The germline V gene encodes CDR1 SGHNT and CDR2 YENEEA. This CDR3 region has 13 residues. CDR3 residues: CASSLGGHAEAFF. As DNA, the CDR3 is TGTGCCAGCAGCTTAGGGGGGCACGCTGAAGCTTTCTTT.

Notes on this clone: At the DNA level, this CDR3 is encoded by other sequences in the same sample as well. The genes are TRBV6-6 and TRBJ2-7; D not certain. Trimming pared 2 bases from V and 5 bases from J, leaving 4 bases between. The CDR3 runs to 11 residues. Germline V lookup: CDR1 MNHNY, CDR2 SVGAGI (reference sequence). CDR3 sequence (DNA): TGTGCCAGCAGTTACAGTGACGAGCAGTACTTC. Protein sequence: CASSYSDEQYF.

The V gene is TRBV4-1, the J gene TRBJ2-7; D is unresolved. V dropped 1 base and J dropped 0 bases, with 10 bases sitting between them. CDR1 is MGHRA, CDR2 YSYEKL, per germline. This CDR3 region has 15 residues. The CDR3 is CASSQGPPSSYEQYF. For the CDR3, the DNA is TGCGCCAGCAGCCAAGGCCCTCCTAGCTCCTACGAGCAGTACTTC.

With regard to this clone: The sample has other DNA sequences that encode this CDR3 too. The chain employs TRBV5-1 and TRBJ2-7, with 9 bases matching TRBD1. The CDR3 spans 15 residues. The germline gives CDR1 SGHRS, CDR2 YFSETQ. Trimming at V came to 3 bases and at J to 3 bases, leaving 7 bases not matched to a gene. The CDR3 DNA follows: TGCGCCAGCAGCTCCCCGGGACAGGGACGCTACGAGCAGTACTTC. Its protein product is CASSSPGQGRYEQYF.